The source of this TCR beta chain is a study of cytomegalovirus exposure and HLA in healthy donors. Whole-study context: Across a few hundred genotyped donors, approximately 81% landed in the Caucasian-associated ancestry cluster. Findings of the study overall: Later work found most CMV-associated TCR beta chains apparently HLA-restricted. Earlier findings revealed that most TCR beta V segments proved productive either about 87% or about 30% of the time. Sequencing depth across donors, presence/absence analyses assumed, was roughly uniform.

About this clone: Its antigen is unknown.

The PCR was carried out with 60 Vbeta primers and 13 Jbeta primers. Profiling relied on immunoSEQ multiplex PCR, and the TCRdb table lists in-frame clones only, not all of them. The sample lists about 100,000 clones; around 85% were seen once. The specimen was PBMCs. The sequence was collected from a young man in good health and CMV-seronegative.

CDR3 nucleotides: TGTGCCTGGAGTGTAGGCCAGGGGGGAAGTGAGCAGTTCTTC. As protein: CAWSVGQGGSEQFF. V is TRBV30 and J is TRBJ2-1; tentative D call: TRBD1 (7 bases). There are 14 residues in the CDR3. The ends were cut back, 0 bases at V and 9 bases at J, with 15 bases in the middle. CDR1 is GTSNPN, CDR2 SVGIG, per germline (reference sequence).